The clone carrying this TCR beta chain has just a few counts. The entirety of the isolated RNA underwent reverse transcription, so expressed TCRB transcripts were sequenced. Assay used: immunoSEQ multiplex PCR; TCRdb lists only in-frame clones, some missing. The repertoire consists of around 250,000 clones, with roughly 30% occurring once and the leading ten covering under 4.5%. This entry is derived from a study of beta chain features in type 1 diabetes. Study details: Patients looked much like healthy donors when it came to age, gender and cell yields.

This CDR3 contains 12 residues. From germline, CDR1 is SEHNR and CDR2 FQNEAQ (reference sequence). Deletions cut 1 base from V and 6 bases from J, with 7 bases between. Cell sorting via CD45RO/CCR7/CD25/CD127/CD95/CD27 was performed to obtain CD4+ naive, central memory, regulatory and stem cell-like memory cells. The receptor was isolated from a man younger than 40 in good health. The chain uses TRBV7-9 and TRBJ2-7, with D possibly matching TRBD2 (5 bases). The sample taken for sequencing was central memory CD4+ T cells from blood. The CDR3: CASSLDGIEQYF. The CDR3 DNA reads as TGTGCCAGCAGCTTAGACGGGATCGAGCAGTACTTC.